This T cell receptor beta chain originates from a study of T cells in Graves' hyperthyroidism and ophthalmopathy. Broader study findings: Appearing also in blood were most of the thyroid clonotypes expanded above 0.001.

This clonotype was counted at least ten times. The antigen is not known. Researchers amplified the TCR beta CDR3 regions from RNA transcripts. A first-round RT-PCR of the TCR CDR3 used the HTBI primer set. In TCRdb, the multiplex PCR reads were re-called with MiXCR into one record per CDR3 protein. The data show over 250,000 distinct CDR3 sequences, less than 30% seen once. This TCR came from a man in his forties with Graves' hyperthyroidism that later progressed to Graves' ophthalmopathy. Sequenced: blood.

The CDR3 region has the DNA TGTGCCAGCATCCAAGAGGGCGGGCAGAGCTCCTACGAGCAGTACTTC. It yields the protein CASIQEGGQSSYEQYF. V gene TRBV12-3 or TRBV12-4 combines with J gene TRBJ2-7; D possibly corresponds to TRBD2 (5 bases). This CDR3 is 16 amino acids long. V dropped 7 bases and J dropped 0 bases, with 19 bases sitting between them.